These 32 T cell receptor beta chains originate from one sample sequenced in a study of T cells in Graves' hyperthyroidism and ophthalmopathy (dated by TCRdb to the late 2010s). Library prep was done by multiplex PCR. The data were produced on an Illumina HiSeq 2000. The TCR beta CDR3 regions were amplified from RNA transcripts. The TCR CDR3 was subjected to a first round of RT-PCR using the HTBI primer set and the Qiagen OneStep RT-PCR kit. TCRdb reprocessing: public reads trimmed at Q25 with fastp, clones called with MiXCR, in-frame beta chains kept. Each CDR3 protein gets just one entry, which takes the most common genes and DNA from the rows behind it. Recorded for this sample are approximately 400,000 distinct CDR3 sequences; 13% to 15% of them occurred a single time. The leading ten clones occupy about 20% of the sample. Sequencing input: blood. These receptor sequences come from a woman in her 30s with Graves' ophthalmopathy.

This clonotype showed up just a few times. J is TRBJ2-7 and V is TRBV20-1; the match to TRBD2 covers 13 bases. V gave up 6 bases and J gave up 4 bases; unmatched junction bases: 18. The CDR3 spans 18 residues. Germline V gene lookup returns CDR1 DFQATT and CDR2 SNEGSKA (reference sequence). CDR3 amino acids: CSAPTSGGAVGVYYEQYF. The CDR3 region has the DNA TGCAGTGCACCTACTAGCGGGGGGGCCGTTGGAGTCTATTACGAGCAGTACTTC.

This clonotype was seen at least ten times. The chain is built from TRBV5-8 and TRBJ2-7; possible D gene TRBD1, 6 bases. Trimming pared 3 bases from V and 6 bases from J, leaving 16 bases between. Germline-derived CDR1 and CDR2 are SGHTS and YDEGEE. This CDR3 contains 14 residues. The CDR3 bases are TGTGCCAGCAGCTCTACAGGGTTTATCGGCGAGCAGTACTTC. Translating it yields CASSSTGFIGEQYF. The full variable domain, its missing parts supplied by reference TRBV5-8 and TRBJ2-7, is EAGVTQSPTHLIKTRGQQATLRCSPISGHTSVYWYQQALGLGLQFLLWYDEGEERNRGNFPPRFSGRQFPNYSSELNVNALELEDSALYLCASSSTGFIGEQYFGPGTRLTVT.

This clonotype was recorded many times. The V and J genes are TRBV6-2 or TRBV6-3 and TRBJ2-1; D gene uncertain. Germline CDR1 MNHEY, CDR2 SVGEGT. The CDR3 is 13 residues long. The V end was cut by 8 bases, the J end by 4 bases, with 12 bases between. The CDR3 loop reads CASAIGPYNEQFF. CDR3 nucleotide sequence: TGTGCCAGCGCCATTGGGCCATACAATGAGCAGTTCTTC.

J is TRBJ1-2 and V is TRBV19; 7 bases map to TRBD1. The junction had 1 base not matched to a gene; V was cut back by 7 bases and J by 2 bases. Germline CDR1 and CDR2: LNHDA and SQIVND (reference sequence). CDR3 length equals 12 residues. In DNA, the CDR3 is TGTGCCAGTACAGGGGGAAACTATGGCTACACCTTC. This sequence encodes CASTGGNYGYTF.

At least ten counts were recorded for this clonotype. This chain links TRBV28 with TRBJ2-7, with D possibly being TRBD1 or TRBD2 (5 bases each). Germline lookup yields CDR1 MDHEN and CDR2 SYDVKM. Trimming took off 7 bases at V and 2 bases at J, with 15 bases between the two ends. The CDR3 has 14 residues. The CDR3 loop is CASTTGTSAYEQYF. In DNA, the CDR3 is TGTGCCAGCACCACCGGGACCTCAGCCTACGAGCAGTACTTC.

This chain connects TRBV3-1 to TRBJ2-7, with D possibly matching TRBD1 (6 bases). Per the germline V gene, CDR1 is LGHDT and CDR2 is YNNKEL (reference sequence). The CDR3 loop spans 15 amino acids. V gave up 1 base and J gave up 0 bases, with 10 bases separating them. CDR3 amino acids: CASSQGDRSSYEQYF. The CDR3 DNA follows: TGTGCCAGCAGCCAAGGCGACAGGAGCTCCTACGAGCAGTACTTC.

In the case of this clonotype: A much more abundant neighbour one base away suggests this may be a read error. The CDR3 sequence: CASSSLVNSPLHF. In nucleotides, the CDR3 is TGTGCCAGCAGCTCCCTCGTTAATTCACCCCTCCACTTT. This chain connects TRBV11-2 to TRBJ1-6; D ambiguous. V lost 4 bases, J lost 6 bases, and 7 bases lay in between. The CDR3 spans 13 residues. Germline V gene lookup returns CDR1 SGHAT and CDR2 FQNNGV.

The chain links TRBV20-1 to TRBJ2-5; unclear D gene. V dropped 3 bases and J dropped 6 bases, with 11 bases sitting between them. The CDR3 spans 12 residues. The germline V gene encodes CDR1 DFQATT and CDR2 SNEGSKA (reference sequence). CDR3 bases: TGCAGTGCTAGGGGCCCCCAGAAGACCCAGTACTTC. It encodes CSARGPQKTQYF.

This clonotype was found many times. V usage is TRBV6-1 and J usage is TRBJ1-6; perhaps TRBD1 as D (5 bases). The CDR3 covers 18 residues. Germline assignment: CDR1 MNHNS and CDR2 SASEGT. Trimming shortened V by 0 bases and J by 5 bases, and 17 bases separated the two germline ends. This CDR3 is CASSEAWVSLGDNSPLHF. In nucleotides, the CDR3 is TGTGCCAGCAGTGAAGCGTGGGTCAGTTTAGGGGATAATTCACCCCTCCACTTT.

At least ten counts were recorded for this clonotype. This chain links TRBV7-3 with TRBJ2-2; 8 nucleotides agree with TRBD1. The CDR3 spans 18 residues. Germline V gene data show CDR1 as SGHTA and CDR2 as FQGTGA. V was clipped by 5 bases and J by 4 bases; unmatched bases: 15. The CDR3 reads CASSRPDRAKYGTGELFF. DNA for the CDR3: TGTGCCAGCAGCCGACCGGACAGGGCAAAATACGGCACCGGGGAGCTGTTTTTT.

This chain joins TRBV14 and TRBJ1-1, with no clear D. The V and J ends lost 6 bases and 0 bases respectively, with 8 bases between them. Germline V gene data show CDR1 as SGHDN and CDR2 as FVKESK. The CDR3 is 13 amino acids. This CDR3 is CASSQQMNTEAFF. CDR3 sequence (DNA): TGTGCCAGCAGTCAACAAATGAACACTGAAGCTTTCTTT.

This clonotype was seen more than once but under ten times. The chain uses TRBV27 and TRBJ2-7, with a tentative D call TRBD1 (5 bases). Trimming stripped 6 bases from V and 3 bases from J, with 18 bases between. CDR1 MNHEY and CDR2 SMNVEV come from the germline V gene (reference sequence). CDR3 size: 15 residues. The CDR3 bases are TGTGCCAGCAGCTCGACAGCAACAAATCACTACGAGCAGTACTTC. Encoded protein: CASSSTATNHYEQYF.

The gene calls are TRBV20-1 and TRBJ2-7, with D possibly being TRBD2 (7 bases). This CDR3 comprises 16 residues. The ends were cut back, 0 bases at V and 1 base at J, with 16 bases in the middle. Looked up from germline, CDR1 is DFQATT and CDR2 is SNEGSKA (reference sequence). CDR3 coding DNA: TGCAGTGCTAGAGATGTGAGGGGGGGGGGGTCCTACGAGCAGTACTTC. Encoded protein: CSARDVRGGGSYEQYF.

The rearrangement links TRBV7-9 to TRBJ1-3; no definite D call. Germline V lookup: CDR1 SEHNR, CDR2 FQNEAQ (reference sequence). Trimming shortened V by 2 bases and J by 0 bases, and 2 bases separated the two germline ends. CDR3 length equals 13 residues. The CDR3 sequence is CASSLTSGNTIYF. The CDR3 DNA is TGTGCCAGCAGCTTAACCTCTGGAAACACCATATATTTT. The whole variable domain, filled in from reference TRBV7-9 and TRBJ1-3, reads DTGVSQNPRHKITKRGQNVTFRCDPISEHNRLYWYRQTLGQGPEFLTYFQNEAQLEKSRLLSDRFSAERPKGSFSTLEIQRTEQGDSAMYLCASSLTSGNTIYFGEGSWLTVV.

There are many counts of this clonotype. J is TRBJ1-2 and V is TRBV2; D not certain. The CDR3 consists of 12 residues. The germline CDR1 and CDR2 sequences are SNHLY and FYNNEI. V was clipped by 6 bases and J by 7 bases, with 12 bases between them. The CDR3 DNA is TGTGCCAGCAGGAGGGAAGCGGGTGGCTACACCTTC. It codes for CASRREAGGYTF.

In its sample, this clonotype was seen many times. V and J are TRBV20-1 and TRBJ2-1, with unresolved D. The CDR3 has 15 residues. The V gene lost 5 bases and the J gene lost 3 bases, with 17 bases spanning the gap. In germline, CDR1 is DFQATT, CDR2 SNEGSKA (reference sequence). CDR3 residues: CSASLDEKNYNEQFF. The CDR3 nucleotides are TGCAGTGCTTCACTGGACGAAAAAAACTACAATGAGCAGTTCTTC.

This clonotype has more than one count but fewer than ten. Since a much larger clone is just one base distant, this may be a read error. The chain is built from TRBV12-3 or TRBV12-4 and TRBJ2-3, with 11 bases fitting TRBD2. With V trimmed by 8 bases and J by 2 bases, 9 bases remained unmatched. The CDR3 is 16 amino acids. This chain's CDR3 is CASGSKLAGDTDTQYF. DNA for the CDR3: TGTGCCAGCGGGTCGAAACTAGCGGGGGACACAGATACGCAGTATTTT.

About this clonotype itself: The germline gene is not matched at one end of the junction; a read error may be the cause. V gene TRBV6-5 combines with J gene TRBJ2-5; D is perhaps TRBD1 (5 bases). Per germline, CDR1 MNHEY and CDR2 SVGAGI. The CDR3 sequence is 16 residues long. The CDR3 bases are TGTGCCAGCAGTTCGACTCCCCCCGTGGGGCAAGGGACCCAGTACTTC. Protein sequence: CASSSTPPVGQGTQYF.

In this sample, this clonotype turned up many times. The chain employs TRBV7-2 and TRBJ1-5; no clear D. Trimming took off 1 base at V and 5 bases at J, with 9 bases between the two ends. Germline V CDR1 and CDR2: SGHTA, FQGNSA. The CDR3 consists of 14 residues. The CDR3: CASSLGRPDQPQHF. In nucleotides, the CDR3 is TGTGCCAGCAGCTTAGGCAGGCCAGATCAGCCCCAGCATTTT.

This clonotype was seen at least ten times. CDR3 DNA sequence: TGTGCCACGGCACCGCTCTCCTATAATTCACCCCTCCACTTT. Translated: CATAPLSYNSPLHF. The chain carries TRBV6-1 and TRBJ1-6; D is unclear. Per germline, CDR1 MNHNS and CDR2 SASEGT. Trimming took off 10 bases at V and 0 bases at J, with 10 bases between the two ends. CDR3 length equals 14 residues.

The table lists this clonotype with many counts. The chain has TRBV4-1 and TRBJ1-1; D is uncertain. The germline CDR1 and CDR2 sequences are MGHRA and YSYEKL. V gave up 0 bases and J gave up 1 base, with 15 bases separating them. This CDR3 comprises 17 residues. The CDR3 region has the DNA TGCGCCAGCAGCCAAGACAGAGGTTGGGTCGCGAACACTGAAGCTTTCTTT. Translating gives CASSQDRGWVANTEAFF.

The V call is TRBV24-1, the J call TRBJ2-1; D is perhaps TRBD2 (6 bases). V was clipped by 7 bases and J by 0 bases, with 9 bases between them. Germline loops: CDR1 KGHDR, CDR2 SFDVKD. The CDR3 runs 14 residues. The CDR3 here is CATRGTGSYNEQFF. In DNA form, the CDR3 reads TGTGCCACCAGGGGGACTGGCTCCTACAATGAGCAGTTCTTC.

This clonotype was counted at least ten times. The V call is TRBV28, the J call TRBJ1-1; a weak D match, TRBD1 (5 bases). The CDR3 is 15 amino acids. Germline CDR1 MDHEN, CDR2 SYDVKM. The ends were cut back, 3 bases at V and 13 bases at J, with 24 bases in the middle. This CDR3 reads CASSFRQNGGQSGFF. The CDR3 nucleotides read TGTGCCAGCAGTTTTAGACAGAATGGAGGCCAAAGCGGTTTCTTT.

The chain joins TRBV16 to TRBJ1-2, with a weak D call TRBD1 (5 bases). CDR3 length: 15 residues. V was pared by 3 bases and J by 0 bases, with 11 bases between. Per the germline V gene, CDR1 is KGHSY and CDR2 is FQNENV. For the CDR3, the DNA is TGTGCCAGCAGCCACCCGGGACGGACTAACTATGGCTACACCTTC. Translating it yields CASSHPGRTNYGYTF.

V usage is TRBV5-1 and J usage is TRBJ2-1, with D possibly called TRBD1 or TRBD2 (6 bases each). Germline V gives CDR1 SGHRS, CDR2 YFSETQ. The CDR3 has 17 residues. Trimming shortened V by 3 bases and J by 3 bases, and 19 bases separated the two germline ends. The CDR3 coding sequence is TGCGCCAGCAGCTCGGGAGACCAAACAGGGAGCTACAATGAGCAGTTCTTC. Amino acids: CASSSGDQTGSYNEQFF.

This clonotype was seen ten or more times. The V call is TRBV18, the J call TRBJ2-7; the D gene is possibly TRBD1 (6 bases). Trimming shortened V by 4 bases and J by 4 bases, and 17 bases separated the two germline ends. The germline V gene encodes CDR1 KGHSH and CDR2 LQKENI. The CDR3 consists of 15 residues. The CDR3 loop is CASSLRDTTLYEQYF. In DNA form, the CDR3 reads TGTGCCAGCTCACTACGGGACACGACCTTATACGAGCAGTACTTC.

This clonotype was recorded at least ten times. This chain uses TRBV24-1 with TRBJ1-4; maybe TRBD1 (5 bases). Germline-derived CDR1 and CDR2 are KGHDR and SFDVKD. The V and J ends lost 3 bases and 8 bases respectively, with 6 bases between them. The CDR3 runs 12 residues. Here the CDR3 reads CATSDGGEKLFF. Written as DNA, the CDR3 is TGTGCCACCAGTGATGGGGGAGAAAAACTGTTTTTT.

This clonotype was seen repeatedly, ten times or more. Here the CDR3 reads CAWSLDTGSPLHF. In nucleotides, the CDR3 is TGTGCCTGGAGTCTGGACACCGGTTCACCCCTCCACTTT. V gene TRBV30 combines with J gene TRBJ1-6; tentatively, D is TRBD1 (5 bases). V lost 2 bases and J 9 bases, leaving 11 bases between the germline ends. This CDR3 has 13 amino acids. Germline V gene data show CDR1 as GTSNPN and CDR2 as SVGIG (reference sequence).

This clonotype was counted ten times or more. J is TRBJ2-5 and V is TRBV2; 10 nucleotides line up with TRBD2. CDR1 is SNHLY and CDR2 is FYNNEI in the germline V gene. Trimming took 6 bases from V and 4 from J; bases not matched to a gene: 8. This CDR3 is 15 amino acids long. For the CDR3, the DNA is TGTGCCAGCAGGGAGCGGGGGGGCCTGGGAGAGACCCAGTACTTC. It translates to CASRERGGLGETQYF.

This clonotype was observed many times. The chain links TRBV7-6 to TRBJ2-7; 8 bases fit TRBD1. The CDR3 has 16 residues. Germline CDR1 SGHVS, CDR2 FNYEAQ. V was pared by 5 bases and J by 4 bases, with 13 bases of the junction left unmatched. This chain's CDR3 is CASSPRVQGASYEQYF. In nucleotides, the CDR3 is TGTGCCAGCAGCCCCAGGGTGCAGGGGGCGTCTTACGAGCAGTACTTC. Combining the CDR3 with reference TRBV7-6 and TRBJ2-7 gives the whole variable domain GAGVSQSPRYKVTKRGQDVALRCDPISGHVSLYWYRQALGQGPEFLTYFNYEAQQDKSGLPNDRFSAERPEGSISTLTIQRTEQRDSAMYRCASSPRVQGASYEQYFGPGTRLTVT.

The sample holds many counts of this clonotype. The CDR3 nucleotides are TGTGCCAGCAGCTTTTTGACGAGCACAGATACGCAGTATTTT. Amino acid sequence: CASSFLTSTDTQYF. The chain combines TRBV11-3 with TRBJ2-3; D remains ambiguous. The V end lost 3 bases, the J end lost 0 bases, and 7 bases lay between the germline ends. Germline CDR1 reads SGHNT; CDR2 reads YENEEA. This CDR3 spans 14 amino acids.

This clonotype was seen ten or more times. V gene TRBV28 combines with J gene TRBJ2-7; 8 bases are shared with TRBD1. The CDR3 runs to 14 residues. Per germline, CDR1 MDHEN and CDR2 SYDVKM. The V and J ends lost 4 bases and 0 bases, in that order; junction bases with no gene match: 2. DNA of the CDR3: TGTGCCAGCAGTTCAGGGGGCCCCTCCTACGAGCAGTACTTC. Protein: CASSSGGPSYEQYF.